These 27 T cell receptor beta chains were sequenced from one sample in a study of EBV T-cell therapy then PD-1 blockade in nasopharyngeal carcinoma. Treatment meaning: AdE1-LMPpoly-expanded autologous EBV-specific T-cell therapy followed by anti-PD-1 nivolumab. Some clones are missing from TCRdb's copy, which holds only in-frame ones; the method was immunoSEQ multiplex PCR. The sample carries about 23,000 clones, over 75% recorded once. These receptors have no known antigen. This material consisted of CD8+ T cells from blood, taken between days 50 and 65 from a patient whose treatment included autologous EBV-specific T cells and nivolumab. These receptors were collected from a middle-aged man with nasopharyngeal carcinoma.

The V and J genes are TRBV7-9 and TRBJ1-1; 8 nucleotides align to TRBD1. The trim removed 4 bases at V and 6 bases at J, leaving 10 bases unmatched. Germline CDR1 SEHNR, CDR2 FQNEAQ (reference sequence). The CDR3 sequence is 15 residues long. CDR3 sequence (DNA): TGTGCCAGCAGCTCCGGGGGGACAGGCGCACCTGAAGCTTTCTTT. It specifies CASSSGGTGAPEAFF. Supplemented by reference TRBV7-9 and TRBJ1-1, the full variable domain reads DTGVSQNPRHKITKRGQNVTFRCDPISEHNRLYWYRQTLGQGPEFLTYFQNEAQLEKSRLLSDRFSAERPKGSFSTLEIQRTEQGDSAMYLCASSSGGTGAPEAFFGQGTRLTVV.

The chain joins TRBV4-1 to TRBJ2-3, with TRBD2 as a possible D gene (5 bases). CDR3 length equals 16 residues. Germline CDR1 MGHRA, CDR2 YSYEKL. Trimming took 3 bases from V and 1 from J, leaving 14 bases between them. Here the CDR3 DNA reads TGCGCCAGCAGCCACCGCGCTGGGCGGGGCACAGATACGCAGTATTTT. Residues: CASSHRAGRGTDTQYF.

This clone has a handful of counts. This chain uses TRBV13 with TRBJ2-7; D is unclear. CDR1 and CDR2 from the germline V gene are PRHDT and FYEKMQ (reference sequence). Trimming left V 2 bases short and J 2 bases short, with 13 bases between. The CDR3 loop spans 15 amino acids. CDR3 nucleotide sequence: TGTGCCAGCAGCTTAATGGGTCCGGAAACCTACGAGCAGTACTTC. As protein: CASSLMGPETYEQYF. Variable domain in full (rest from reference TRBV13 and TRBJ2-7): AAGVIQSPRHLIKEKRETATLKCYPIPRHDTVYWYQQGPGQDPQFLISFYEKMQSDKGSIPDRFSAQQFSDYHSELNMSSLELGDSALYFCASSLMGPETYEQYFGPGTRLTVT.

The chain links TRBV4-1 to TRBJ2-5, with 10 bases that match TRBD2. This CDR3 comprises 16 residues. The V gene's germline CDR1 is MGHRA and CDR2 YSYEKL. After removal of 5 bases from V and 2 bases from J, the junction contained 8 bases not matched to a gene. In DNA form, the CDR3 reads TGCGCCAGCAGCAGAATTGAGCGGGGGGGACAAGAGACCCAGTACTTC. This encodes CASSRIERGGQETQYF.

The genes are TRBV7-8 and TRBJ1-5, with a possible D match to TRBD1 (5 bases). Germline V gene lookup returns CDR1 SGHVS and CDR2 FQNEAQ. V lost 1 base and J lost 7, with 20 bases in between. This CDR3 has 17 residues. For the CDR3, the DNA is TGTGCCAGCAGCTTAGGAGTAGGGGTATCATCAGGGCAGCCCCAGCATTTT. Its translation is CASSLGVGVSSGQPQHF.

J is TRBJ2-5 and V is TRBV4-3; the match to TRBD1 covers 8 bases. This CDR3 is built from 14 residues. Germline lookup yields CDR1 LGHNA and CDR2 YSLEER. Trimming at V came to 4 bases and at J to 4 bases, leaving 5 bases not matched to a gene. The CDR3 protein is CASSLQGAPETQYF. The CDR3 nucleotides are TGCGCCAGCAGCCTCCAGGGGGCCCCAGAGACCCAGTACTTC.

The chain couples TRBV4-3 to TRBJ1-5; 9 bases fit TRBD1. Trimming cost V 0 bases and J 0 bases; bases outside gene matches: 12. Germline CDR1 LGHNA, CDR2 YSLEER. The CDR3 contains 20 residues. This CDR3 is CASSQDLGTGTEHSNQPQHF. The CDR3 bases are TGCGCCAGCAGCCAAGATCTCGGGACAGGGACGGAGCATAGCAATCAGCCCCAGCATTTT.

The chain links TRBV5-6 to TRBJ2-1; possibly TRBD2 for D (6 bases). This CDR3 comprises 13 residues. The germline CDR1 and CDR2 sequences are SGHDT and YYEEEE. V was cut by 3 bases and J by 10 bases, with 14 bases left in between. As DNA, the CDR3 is TGTGCCAGCAGCTCTCTGGAGGGCGAGGAGCAGTTCTTC. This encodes CASSSLEGEEQFF.

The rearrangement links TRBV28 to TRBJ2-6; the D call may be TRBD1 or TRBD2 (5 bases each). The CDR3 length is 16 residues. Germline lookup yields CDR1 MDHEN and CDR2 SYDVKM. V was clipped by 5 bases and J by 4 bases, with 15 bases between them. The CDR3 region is CASSTQGWDGANVLTF. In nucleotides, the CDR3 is TGTGCCAGCAGTACCCAGGGATGGGACGGGGCCAACGTCCTGACTTTC.

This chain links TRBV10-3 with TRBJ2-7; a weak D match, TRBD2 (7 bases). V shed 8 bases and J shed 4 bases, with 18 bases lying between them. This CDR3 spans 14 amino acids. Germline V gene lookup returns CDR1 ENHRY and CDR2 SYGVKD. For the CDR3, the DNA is TGTGCCATCGGGTTAGGGGGGGTTGGGTACGAGCAGTACTTC. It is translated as CAIGLGGVGYEQYF.

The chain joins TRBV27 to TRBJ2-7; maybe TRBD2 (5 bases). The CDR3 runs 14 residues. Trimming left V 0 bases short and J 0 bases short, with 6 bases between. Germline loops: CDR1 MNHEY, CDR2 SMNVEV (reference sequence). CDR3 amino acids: CASSLSAGSYEQYF. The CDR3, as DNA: TGTGCCAGCAGTTTATCTGCGGGCTCCTACGAGCAGTACTTC.

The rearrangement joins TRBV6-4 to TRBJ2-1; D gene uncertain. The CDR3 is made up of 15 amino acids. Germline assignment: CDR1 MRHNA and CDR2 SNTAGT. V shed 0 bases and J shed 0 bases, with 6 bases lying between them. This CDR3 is CASSDSGTSYNEQFF. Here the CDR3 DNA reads TGTGCCAGCAGTGACTCGGGCACCTCCTACAATGAGCAGTTCTTC.

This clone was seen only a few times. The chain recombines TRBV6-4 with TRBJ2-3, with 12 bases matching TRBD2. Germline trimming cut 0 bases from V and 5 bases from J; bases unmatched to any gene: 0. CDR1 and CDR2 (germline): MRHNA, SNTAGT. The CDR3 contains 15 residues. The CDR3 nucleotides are TGTGCCAGCAGTGACTCGACTAGCGGGGGAGATACGCAGTATTTT. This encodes CASSDSTSGGDTQYF.

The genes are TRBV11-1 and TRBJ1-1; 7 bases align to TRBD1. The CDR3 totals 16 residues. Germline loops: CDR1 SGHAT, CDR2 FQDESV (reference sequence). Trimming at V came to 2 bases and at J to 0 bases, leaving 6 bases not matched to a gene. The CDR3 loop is CASSLSRQGMNTEAFF. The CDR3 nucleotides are TGTGCCAGCAGCTTAAGTAGACAGGGAATGAACACTGAAGCTTTCTTT.

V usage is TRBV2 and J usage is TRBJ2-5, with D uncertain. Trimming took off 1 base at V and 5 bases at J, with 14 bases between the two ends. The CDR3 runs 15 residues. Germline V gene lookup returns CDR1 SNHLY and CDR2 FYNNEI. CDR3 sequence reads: CASSEGVLSGETQYF. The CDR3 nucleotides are TGTGCCAGCAGTGAAGGAGTCCTATCCGGCGAGACCCAGTACTTC.

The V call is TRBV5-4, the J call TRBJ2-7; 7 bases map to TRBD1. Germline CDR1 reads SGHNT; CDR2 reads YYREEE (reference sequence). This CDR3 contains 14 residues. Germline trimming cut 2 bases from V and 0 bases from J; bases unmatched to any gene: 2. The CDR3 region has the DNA TGTGCCAGCAGCTTAGGACAGGCCTCCTACGAGCAGTACTTC. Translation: CASSLGQASYEQYF.

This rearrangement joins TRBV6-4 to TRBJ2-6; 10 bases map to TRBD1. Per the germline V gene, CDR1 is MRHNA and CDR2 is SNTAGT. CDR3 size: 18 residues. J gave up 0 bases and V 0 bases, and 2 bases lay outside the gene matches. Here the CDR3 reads CASSDSTGGPSGANVLTF. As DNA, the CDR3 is TGTGCCAGCAGTGACTCGACAGGGGGCCCCTCTGGGGCCAACGTCCTGACTTTC.

In DNA, the CDR3 is TGTGCCAGCAGCCGAGCGACAGGGGGCTTTGAAAAACTGTTTTTT. Amino acids: CASSRATGGFEKLFF. The gene calls are TRBV5-6 and TRBJ1-4, with 10 bases matching TRBD1. Germline-derived CDR1 and CDR2 are SGHDT and YYEEEE. V shed 4 bases, J shed 7 bases, and the junction held 7 bases outside the gene matches. This CDR3 spans 15 amino acids.

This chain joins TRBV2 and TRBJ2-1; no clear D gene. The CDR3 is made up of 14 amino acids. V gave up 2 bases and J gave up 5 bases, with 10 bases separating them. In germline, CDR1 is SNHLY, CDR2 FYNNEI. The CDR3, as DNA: TGTGCCAGCAGTGAACTTGGTCCGCACAATGAGCAGTTCTTC. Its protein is CASSELGPHNEQFF.

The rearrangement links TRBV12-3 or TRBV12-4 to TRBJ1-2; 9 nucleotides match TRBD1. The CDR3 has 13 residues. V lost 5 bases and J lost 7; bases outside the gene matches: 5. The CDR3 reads CASSTGTGFGYTF. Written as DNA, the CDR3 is TGTGCCAGCAGTACCGGGACAGGGTTTGGCTACACCTTC.

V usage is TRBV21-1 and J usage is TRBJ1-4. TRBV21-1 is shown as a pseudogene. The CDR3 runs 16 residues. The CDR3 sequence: CASGDEEFRMGEKLFF. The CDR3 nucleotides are TGTGCCAGCGGGGACGAAGAGTTCCGAATGGGTGAAAAACTGTTTTTT.

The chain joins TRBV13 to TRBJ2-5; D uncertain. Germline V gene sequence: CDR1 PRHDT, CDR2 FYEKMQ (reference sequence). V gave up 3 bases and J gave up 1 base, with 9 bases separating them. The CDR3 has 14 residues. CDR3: CASSLAGPQETQYF. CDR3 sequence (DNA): TGTGCCAGCAGCTTGGCCGGACCCCAAGAGACCCAGTACTTC.

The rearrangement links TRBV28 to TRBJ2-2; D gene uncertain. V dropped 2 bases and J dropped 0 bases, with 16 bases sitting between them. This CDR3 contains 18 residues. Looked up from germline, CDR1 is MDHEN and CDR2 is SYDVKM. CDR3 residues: CASSLTMAGEANTGELFF. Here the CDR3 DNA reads TGTGCCAGCAGTTTAACTATGGCAGGAGAAGCGAACACCGGGGAGCTGTTTTTT.

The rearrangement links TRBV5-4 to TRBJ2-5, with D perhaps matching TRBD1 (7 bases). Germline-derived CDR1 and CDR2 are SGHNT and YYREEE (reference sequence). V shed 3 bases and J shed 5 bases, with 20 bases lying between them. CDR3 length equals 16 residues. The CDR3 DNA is TGTGCCAGCAGCTGGGCCCCCGACAGGGCGGGGGAGACCCAGTACTTC. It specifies CASSWAPDRAGETQYF.

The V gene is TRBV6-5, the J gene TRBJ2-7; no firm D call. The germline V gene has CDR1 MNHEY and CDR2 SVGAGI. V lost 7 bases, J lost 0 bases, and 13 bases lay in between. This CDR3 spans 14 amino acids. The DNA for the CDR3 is TGTGCCAGCACTAAGGGCAGAACCTCCTACGAGCAGTACTTC. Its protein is CASTKGRTSYEQYF.

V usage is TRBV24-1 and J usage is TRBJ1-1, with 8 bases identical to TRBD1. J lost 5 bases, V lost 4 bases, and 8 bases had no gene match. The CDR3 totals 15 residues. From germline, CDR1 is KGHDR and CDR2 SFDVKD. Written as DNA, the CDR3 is TGTGCCACCAGTGAAACCGGGACAGGAGGTACTGAAGCTTTCTTT. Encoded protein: CATSETGTGGTEAFF.

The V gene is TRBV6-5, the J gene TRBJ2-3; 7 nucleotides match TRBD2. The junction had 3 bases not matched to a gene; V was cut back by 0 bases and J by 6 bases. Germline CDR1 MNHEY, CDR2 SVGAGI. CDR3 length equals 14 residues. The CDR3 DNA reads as TGTGCCAGCAGTTACTCGGGGGGGTACGATACGCAGTATTTT. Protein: CASSYSGGYDTQYF.